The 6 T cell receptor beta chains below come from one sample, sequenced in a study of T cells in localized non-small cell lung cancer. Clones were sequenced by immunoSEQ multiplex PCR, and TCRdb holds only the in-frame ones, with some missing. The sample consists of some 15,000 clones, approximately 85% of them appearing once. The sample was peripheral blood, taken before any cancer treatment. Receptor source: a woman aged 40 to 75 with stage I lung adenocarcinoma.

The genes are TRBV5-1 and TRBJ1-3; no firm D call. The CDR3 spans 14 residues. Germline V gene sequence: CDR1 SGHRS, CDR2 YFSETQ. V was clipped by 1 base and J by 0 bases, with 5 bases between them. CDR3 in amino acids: CASSLMSSGNTIYF. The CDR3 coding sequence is TGCGCCAGCAGCTTGATGAGCTCTGGAAACACCATATATTTT.

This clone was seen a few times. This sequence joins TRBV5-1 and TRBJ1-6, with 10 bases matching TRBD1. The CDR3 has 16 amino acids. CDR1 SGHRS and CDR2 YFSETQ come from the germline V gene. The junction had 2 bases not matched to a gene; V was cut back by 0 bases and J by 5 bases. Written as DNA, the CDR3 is TGCGCCAGCAGCTTGGGGACAGGGGGGGATAATTCACCCCTCCACTTT. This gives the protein CASSLGTGGDNSPLHF. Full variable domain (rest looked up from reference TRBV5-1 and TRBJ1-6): KAGVTQTPRYLIKTRGQQVTLSCSPISGHRSVSWYQQTPGQGLQFLFEYFSETQRNKGNFPGRFSGRQFSNSRSEMNVSTLELGDSALYLCASSLGTGGDNSPLHFGNGTRLTVT.

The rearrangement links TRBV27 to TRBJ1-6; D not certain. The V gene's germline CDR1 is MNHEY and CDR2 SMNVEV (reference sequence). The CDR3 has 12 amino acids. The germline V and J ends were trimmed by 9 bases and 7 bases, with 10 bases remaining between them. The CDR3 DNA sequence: TGTGCCAGTGGTCTCCACAATTCACCCCTCCACTTT. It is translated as CASGLHNSPLHF.

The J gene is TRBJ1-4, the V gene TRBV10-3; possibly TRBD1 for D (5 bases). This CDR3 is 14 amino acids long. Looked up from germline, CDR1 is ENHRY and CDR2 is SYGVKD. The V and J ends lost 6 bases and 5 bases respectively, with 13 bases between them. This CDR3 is CAISPLGGNEKLFF. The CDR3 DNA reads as TGTGCCATCAGCCCTCTTGGGGGGAATGAAAAACTGTTTTTT.

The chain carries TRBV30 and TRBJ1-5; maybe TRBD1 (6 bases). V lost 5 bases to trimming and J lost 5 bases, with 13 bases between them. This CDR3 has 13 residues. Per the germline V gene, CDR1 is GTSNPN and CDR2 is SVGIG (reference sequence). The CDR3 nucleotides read TGTGCCTGGGGCCGGGACACCTATCAGCCCCAGCATTTT. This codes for CAWGRDTYQPQHF. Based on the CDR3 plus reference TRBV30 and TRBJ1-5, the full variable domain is SQTIHQWPATLVQPVGSPLSLECTVEGTSNPNLYWYRQAAGRGLQLLFYSVGIGQISSEVPQNLSASRPQDRQFILSSKKLLLSDSGFYLCAWGRDTYQPQHFGDGTRLSIL.

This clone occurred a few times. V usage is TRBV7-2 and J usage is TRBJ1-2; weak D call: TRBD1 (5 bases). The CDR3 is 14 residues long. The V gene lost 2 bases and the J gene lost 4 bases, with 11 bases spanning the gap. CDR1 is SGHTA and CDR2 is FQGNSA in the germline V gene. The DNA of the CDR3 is TGTGCCAGCAGCTTATTCAGGGACGGCTATGGCTACACCTTC. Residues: CASSLFRDGYGYTF.